The clone carrying this TCR beta chain was picked up a small number of times. Its antigen is undetermined. The data belong to a study of OX40 agonist ivuxolimab in advanced cancers. Study-level points and caveats: Still undetermined is the antigen specificity of the expanded peripheral T cells.

The CDR3 contains 12 residues. V gave up 2 bases and J gave up 4 bases, with 8 bases separating them. Germline V gives CDR1 GTSNPN, CDR2 SVGIG (reference sequence). The repertoire was sequenced with immunoSEQ multiplex PCR; TCRdb's copy has only in-frame clones and lacks some. The sample records around 71,000 clones, around 86% being singletons. The V call is TRBV30, the J call TRBJ2-5; D gene ambiguous. This clonotype originated in an adult with an advanced solid tumor such as melanoma, head and neck, liver or kidney cancer. This specimen consisted of CD4+ or CD8+ T cells sorted from blood, obtained in a trial of the OX40 agonist ivuxolimab. In DNA form, the CDR3 reads TGTGCCTGGAGTAAGCGCCGAGAGACCCAGTACTTC. It is translated as CAWSKRRETQYF.